The clone carrying this TCR beta chain ranks as medium-sized. The source of the sample is a study of metastatic and nonmetastatic thyroid tumors. TCRdb re-analyzed the PCR reads using MiXCR. Here the sample spans around 45,000 clones, about 3.3% being singletons. The entire patient cohort was treatment-naive prior to thyroid surgery. V was clipped by 4 bases and J by 8 bases; unmatched bases: 11. CDR3 length: 15 amino acids. Per germline, CDR1 SNHLY and CDR2 FYNNEI. The V and J genes are TRBV2 and TRBJ1-2; 9 positions match TRBD1. Sequenced input: blood. The clonotype comes from a female donor with papillary thyroid cancer or a benign thyroid nodule (not recorded which). Some clones in this sample may be carry-over from other donors' samples. The CDR3 DNA sequence: TGTGCCAGCAGTGTCACAACACAGGGGGCCTCAGGCTACACCTTC. It encodes CASSVTTQGASGYTF.